This TCR beta chain originates from a study of cytomegalovirus exposure and HLA in healthy donors. With 60 Vbeta and 13 Jbeta primers, the PCR was carried out. The assay was immunoSEQ multiplex PCR, and TCRdb's table has in-frame clones only and misses some. This sample has roughly 150,000 clones, with 60% to 80% found just once. V was clipped by 3 bases and J by 1 base; unmatched bases: 3. This CDR3 contains 15 residues. Germline lookup yields CDR1 MNHNS and CDR2 SASEGT. Findings and caveats of the study: Among donors in an Asian-associated ancestry cluster, a later analysis reportedly found fewer N-insertions than the approximately 670-donor mean. Rarity held for most TCR sequences, but there were some public TCRs that occurred in many donors. Highly shared variants forming one cluster were likely a sequencing artifact. As a later analysis showed, a missense DCLRE1C variant was linked to trimming of TCR beta V- and J-genes.

Regarding this clone: What it binds is unknown.

The receptor was isolated from a young woman in good health and CMV-seronegative. The V call is TRBV6-1, the J call TRBJ2-7; TRBD2 matches 10 bases. Sequencing input: PBMCs. The CDR3 DNA follows: TGTGCCAGCAGTGACAGGACTAGCGGATCCTACGAGCAGTACTTC. This gives the protein CASSDRTSGSYEQYF.